The 13 T cell receptor beta chains presented below share a single source sample, sequenced in a study of shared clonotypes between healthy human individuals. Repertoires were generated with immunoSEQ multiplex PCR, while TCRdb's copy carries only in-frame clones and drops some. Among about 2.3 million clones listed, around 90% were seen once. Sequences were obtained from naive CD4+ T cells from PBMCs. Sample subset: CD45RA+ positively selected. The receptors stem from a young man in good health. Some clones in this sample may be carry-over from other donors' samples.

As to this clone: Distinct nucleotide sequences in the sample also encode this CDR3. The chain has TRBV6-5 and TRBJ2-3; D ambiguous. CDR3 length equals 12 residues. Germline loops: CDR1 MNHEY, CDR2 SVGAGI. Trimming cost V 5 bases and J 2 bases, with 5 bases left between them. DNA of the CDR3: TGTGCCAGCAGTCAGACCACAGATACGCAGTATTTT. Amino acids: CASSQTTDTQYF.

The gene calls are TRBV28 and TRBJ2-2; maybe TRBD1 (6 bases). Trimming removed 6 bases from V and 4 bases from J, with 24 bases in between. The CDR3 covers 18 residues. In germline, CDR1 is MDHEN, CDR2 SYDVKM. The CDR3 region has the DNA TGTGCCAGCAGGAAACCTCCTGGGACACCGAGGGGCACCGGGGAGCTGTTTTTT. It specifies CASRKPPGTPRGTGELFF.

This clone was picked up one time. The chain uses TRBV21-1 and TRBJ1-4; TRBD1 is the table's D call and was not checked against the DNA. TRBV21-1 is assigned pseudogene status. There are 17 residues in the CDR3. The CDR3 nucleotides are TGTGCCAGCAGCAAAGGGGGCCACAGGACAACTAATGAAAAACTGTTTTTT. Translating gives CASSKGGHRTTNEKLFF.

The gene calls are TRBV28 and TRBJ1-2; D gene uncertain. The CDR3 extends over 13 amino acids. The V gene lost 2 bases and the J gene lost 8 bases, with 12 bases spanning the gap. Germline values: CDR1 MDHEN, CDR2 SYDVKM. The CDR3 loop is CASSLTDRRGYTF. The CDR3 coding sequence is TGTGCCAGCAGTTTAACAGACCGCCGCGGCTACACCTTC.

This sequence joins TRBV2 and TRBJ1-3; unclear D gene. CDR1 is SNHLY and CDR2 is FYNNEI in the germline V gene. Trimming removed 3 bases at V and 5 bases at J, with 5 bases between. The CDR3 has 12 amino acids. CDR3 bases: TGTGCCAGCAGTGATCATAGAAACACCATATATTTT. It encodes CASSDHRNTIYF.

The chain is built from TRBV5-6 and TRBJ1-1, with a possible D match to TRBD1 (6 bases). CDR3 length: 13 amino acids. Trimming stripped 6 bases from V and 2 bases from J, with 11 bases between. Germline CDR1 reads SGHDT; CDR2 reads YYEEEE. Written as DNA, the CDR3 is TGTGCCAGCACCATACAGGGAAACACTGAAGCTTTCTTT. Its translation: CASTIQGNTEAFF.

This clone was seen only once. Other DNA variants within this sample encode the same CDR3. The rearrangement uses TRBV7-2 and TRBJ1-4; 8 bases agree with TRBD1. V dropped 4 bases and J dropped 5; count of bases not matched to a gene: 3. Germline CDR1 and CDR2: SGHTA and FQGNSA. CDR3 length: 14 residues. CDR3 bases: TGTGCCAGCAGCTCTGACAGGGGAAATGAAAAACTGTTTTTT. Its translation: CASSSDRGNEKLFF.

V gene TRBV29-1 combines with J gene TRBJ2-1; 8 nucleotides line up with TRBD2. Germline V gene lookup returns CDR1 SQVTM and CDR2 ANQGSEA. The CDR3 sequence is 16 residues long. V was pared by 2 bases and J by 0 bases, with 6 bases of the junction left unmatched. This chain's CDR3 is CSVERLAFDSYNEQFF. CDR3 DNA: TGCAGCGTTGAAAGACTAGCGTTCGACTCCTACAATGAGCAGTTCTTC.

This clone was found once. The rearrangement joins TRBV10-3 to TRBJ1-2; 7 nucleotides agree with TRBD1. Trimming removed 5 bases from V and 3 bases from J; junction bases left unmatched: 12. Germline CDR1 is ENHRY and CDR2 is SYGVKD. CDR3 length equals 16 residues. The CDR3 sequence is CAISLNRDSPYYGYTF. The CDR3 nucleotides are TGTGCCATCAGTTTAAACCGGGACAGCCCGTACTATGGCTACACCTTC.

The chain links TRBV9 to TRBJ2-5, with 9 bases lining up with TRBD1. CDR1 and CDR2 from the germline V gene are SGDLS and YYNGEE. V lost 3 bases to trimming and J lost 1 base; unmatched junction nucleotides: 4. The CDR3 loop spans 15 amino acids. CDR3 in amino acids: CASSAHRGLQETQYF. The DNA of the CDR3 is TGTGCCAGCAGCGCCCACAGGGGGCTCCAAGAGACCCAGTACTTC.

The chain recombines TRBV28 with TRBJ2-1; maybe TRBD2 (9 bases). Trimming removed 5 bases at V and 4 bases at J, with 33 bases between. The CDR3 is 21 residues long. CDR1 and CDR2 from the germline V gene are MDHEN and SYDVKM. CDR3 coding DNA: TGTGCCAGCAGTCCTCATGGGGCTGCAGGGGGCCTTAGCGGGAGTTACAATGAGCAGTTCTTC. It yields the protein CASSPHGAAGGLSGSYNEQFF.

The chain joins TRBV18 to TRBJ2-7; 7 nucleotides match TRBD1. Losses at the gene ends were 3 bases for V and 2 bases for J; bases not matched to a gene: 4. Germline values: CDR1 KGHSH, CDR2 LQKENI. This CDR3 spans 14 amino acids. The CDR3 reads CASSPGQRTYEQYF. The CDR3 nucleotides are TGTGCCAGCTCACCGGGACAGAGGACCTACGAGCAGTACTTC.

Worth noting for this clone: This CDR3 is also generated by other DNA sequences in the sample. The chain links TRBV6-5 to TRBJ1-3; D may be TRBD1 (6 bases). Germline loops: CDR1 MNHEY, CDR2 SVGAGI. Between the trimmed V and J ends, which lost 0 bases and 0 bases, there was a span of 6 bases. CDR3 length equals 15 residues. CDR3 residues: CASSYSGGSGNTIYF. The CDR3 DNA reads as TGTGCCAGCAGTTACTCAGGGGGCTCTGGAAACACCATATATTTT.